This TCR beta chain is drawn from a study of T cell repertoires in cytomegalovirus infection. Study information: Matching HLA type and CMV infection were both indicated by public TCR beta signatures.

TCRdb used MiXCR to reprocess the reads, holding one entry per CDR3 protein. The data show around 130,000 distinct CDR3 sequences, 20% to 30% seen once. A few counts support this clonotype. Its specificity is not known. After removal of 5 bases from V and 0 bases from J, the junction contained 7 bases not matched to a gene. The length of the CDR3 is 16 residues. The V gene is TRBV12-3 or TRBV12-4, the J gene TRBJ1-3, with TRBD1 matching 7 bases. The source of this sequence is a human donor in good health (CMV status not recorded). Some clones in this sample may be carry-over from other donors' samples. Sequencing was performed on PBMCs, sequenced either directly or after in vitro stimulation (not recorded which). The CDR3 DNA sequence: TGTGCCAGCAGTCCCGATCGGACAGGCTCTGGAAACACCATATATTTT. Protein: CASSPDRTGSGNTIYF.